Each of the 30 T cell receptor beta chains below was sequenced from the same sample in a study of monozygotic twins with inflammatory bowel disease (dated by TCRdb to about 2019). The library was produced with 5' RACE. The sequencer listed for this sample is Illumina HiSeq 2500. After the reads were reprocessed by TCRdb, one entry was made per CDR3 protein sequence, with no DNA. This sample's table carries around 400,000 distinct CDR3 sequences. The top ten hold around 2.4% of the sample. Input material: blood. Every receptor here comes from a human donor with ulcerative colitis or Crohn's disease, or a healthy co-twin of an affected twin (not recorded which).

The chain combines TRBV20-1 with TRBJ1-5. The CDR3 has 13 amino acids. Germline values: CDR1 DFQATT, CDR2 SNEGSKA (reference sequence). The CDR3 reads CSAAKGSNQPQHF.

This rearrangement joins TRBV20-1 to TRBJ2-2. The CDR3 covers 16 residues. Germline V gene data show CDR1 as DFQATT and CDR2 as SNEGSKA (reference sequence). The chain's CDR3 is CSATTELGEVAGELFF.

The rearrangement joins TRBV21-1 to TRBJ2-4; TCRdb proposes TRBD1, but this gene call is untestable without DNA. TRBV21-1 represents a pseudogene. The CDR3 is made up of 16 amino acids. The chain's CDR3 is CASSKPPETGKNIQYF.

The J gene is TRBJ2-2, the V gene TRBV5-5. From germline, CDR1 is SGHKS and CDR2 YYEKEE (reference sequence). The CDR3 loop spans 15 amino acids. CDR3: CASSLDMAGPGELFF.

The chain has TRBV27 and TRBJ2-3; there is no DNA to check the TCRdb D call of TRBD2. Germline CDR1 MNHEY, CDR2 SMNVEV (reference sequence). CDR3 length: 15 residues. The CDR3 sequence: CASSLYSGITDTQYF.

This chain joins TRBV20-1 and TRBJ2-7; TCRdb returns TRBD2, unconfirmable since there is no DNA. Germline V gives CDR1 DFQATT, CDR2 SNEGSKA (reference sequence). This CDR3 is 13 amino acids long. CDR3 region: CSTGTSGPYEQYF.

This chain joins TRBV28 and TRBJ1-1; without DNA, the TCRdb call of TRBD1 cannot be checked. Germline assignment: CDR1 MDHEN and CDR2 SYDVKM. The CDR3 length is 12 residues. The CDR3 sequence is CASTLAHSEAFF.

The chain is built from TRBV12-3 or TRBV12-4 and TRBJ2-7; TCRdb picks TRBD2, but there is no DNA to check that call. The CDR3 spans 16 residues. Here the CDR3 reads CASSFSTSGRYYEQYF.

The CDR3 spells CAISGSGGTDTQYF. The chain couples TRBV10-3 to TRBJ2-3; TCRdb gives TRBD1 as the D gene, but with no DNA this cannot be confirmed. This CDR3 is built from 14 residues. In germline, CDR1 is ENHRY, CDR2 SYGVKD.

This rearrangement joins TRBV12-3 or TRBV12-4 to TRBJ1-1; TCRdb reports TRBD1, a call that lacks DNA to check it against. The CDR3 length is 15 residues. The CDR3 loop is CASSRTGRPGTEAFF.

CDR3 region: CASSQREDRGPGDTEAFF. The V and J genes are TRBV4-1 and TRBJ1-1; TCRdb reports TRBD1, a call that lacks DNA to check it against. The CDR3 contains 18 residues. From germline, CDR1 is MGHRA and CDR2 YSYEKL.

This rearrangement joins TRBV2 to TRBJ2-7; the D call of TRBD1 rests on TCRdb alone, since no DNA is present to check it. Per germline, CDR1 SNHLY and CDR2 FYNNEI. The CDR3 is 18 amino acids. The CDR3 region is CASSDSLDRARSSYEQYF.

V gene TRBV20-1 combines with J gene TRBJ2-2; with no DNA, the TCRdb D assignment of TRBD1 cannot be verified. The germline V gene has CDR1 DFQATT and CDR2 SNEGSKA (reference sequence). The CDR3 runs to 16 residues. CDR3 residues: CSARPPGTTNTGELFF.

V and J are TRBV10-3 and TRBJ1-5; the TRBD1 assignment by TCRdb is unverifiable without DNA. Germline CDR1 reads ENHRY; CDR2 reads SYGVKD. The CDR3 sequence is 15 residues long. The CDR3 is CAISGGEYSNQPQHF.

The CDR3 loop is CASSLSWAIDEQYF. The chain couples TRBV5-1 to TRBJ2-7. The CDR3 has 14 amino acids. From germline, CDR1 is SGHRS and CDR2 YFSETQ.

This rearrangement joins TRBV4-3 to TRBJ1-6; TCRdb's D gene call, TRBD1, goes unchecked for lack of DNA. CDR1 is LGHNA and CDR2 is YSLEER in the germline V gene. The CDR3 contains 16 residues. The CDR3 sequence is CASSSFGTGVNSPLHF.

The V gene is TRBV3-1, the J gene TRBJ1-3; checking the TCRdb D call of TRBD1 is not possible without DNA. Germline V gives CDR1 LGHDT, CDR2 YNNKEL (reference sequence). The CDR3 has 13 amino acids. CDR3 loop: CASSRQGGNTIYF. Variable domain in full (rest from reference TRBV3-1 and TRBJ1-3): DTAVSQTPKYLVTQMGNDKSIKCEQNLGHDTMYWYKQDSKKFLKIMFSYNNKELIINETVPNRFSPKSPDKAHLNLHINSLELGDSAVYFCASSRQGGNTIYFGEGSWLTVV.

This chain's CDR3 is CSVETRGPNTEAFF. V gene TRBV29-1 combines with J gene TRBJ1-1. This CDR3 is built from 14 residues. The germline V gene has CDR1 SQVTM and CDR2 ANQGSEA.

CDR3 in amino acids: CASSVGMLLAGGTNNEQFF. The J gene is TRBJ2-1, the V gene TRBV9; the TRBD2 assignment by TCRdb is unverifiable without DNA. Per the germline V gene, CDR1 is SGDLS and CDR2 is YYNGEE. CDR3 size: 19 residues.

V usage is TRBV20-1 and J usage is TRBJ2-7; checking the TCRdb D call of TRBD2 is not possible without DNA. There are 12 residues in the CDR3. Germline CDR1 DFQATT, CDR2 SNEGSKA (reference sequence). CDR3 region: CSARETVYEQYF.

CDR3: CASSEIVGEPFF. The chain uses TRBV10-2 and TRBJ2-1. The CDR3 has 12 amino acids. Germline CDR1 and CDR2: WSHSY and SAAADI.

This chain joins TRBV29-1 and TRBJ1-4; TCRdb indicates TRBD1, and absent DNA this call remains unverified. The germline gives CDR1 SQVTM, CDR2 ANQGSEA. This CDR3 is built from 14 residues. The CDR3 reads CSVGTGRTNEKLFF.

The chain recombines TRBV21-1 with TRBJ2-3; the D call of TRBD2 rests on TCRdb alone, since no DNA is present to check it. TRBV21-1 is a pseudogene locus. This CDR3 has 16 amino acids. CDR3: CASSKGQRECSDTQYF.

This sequence joins TRBV7-6 and TRBJ2-1; TCRdb picks TRBD2, but there is no DNA to check that call. The CDR3 extends over 15 amino acids. The germline V gene encodes CDR1 SGHVS and CDR2 FNYEAQ. The CDR3 loop is CASSLASGGANEQFF.

The V call is TRBV12-3 or TRBV12-4, the J call TRBJ1-2; lacking DNA, the TRBD1 call made by TCRdb goes unchecked. The CDR3 runs 12 residues. CDR3 region: CASSQGVYGYTF.

V usage is TRBV2 and J usage is TRBJ1-2; the TCRdb call, TRBD1, lacks DNA for checking. Germline CDR1 is SNHLY and CDR2 is FYNNEI. The CDR3 consists of 13 residues. The CDR3 here is CASIPALAGGYTF.

V usage is TRBV12-3 or TRBV12-4 and J usage is TRBJ2-5; the D gene TCRdb calls, TRBD2, cannot be checked with no DNA. This CDR3 is built from 14 residues. CDR3 loop: CATTLEVPGGTQYF.

The chain employs TRBV25-1 and TRBJ1-4; TCRdb reports TRBD1, a call that lacks DNA to check it against. This CDR3 spans 15 amino acids. Germline CDR1 and CDR2: MGHDK and SYGVNS. The CDR3 region is CASSEYGTGNEKLFF. The full variable domain, completed using reference TRBV25-1 and TRBJ1-4, is EADIYQTPRYLVIGTGKKITLECSQTMGHDKMYWYQQDPGMELHLIHYSYGVNSTEKGDLSSESTVSRIRTEHFPLTLESARPSHTSQYLCASSEYGTGNEKLFFGSGTQLSVL.

The chain couples TRBV5-1 to TRBJ2-7; absent DNA, TCRdb's TRBD1 call cannot be checked. Looked up from germline, CDR1 is SGHRS and CDR2 is YFSETQ. The CDR3 totals 15 residues. CDR3 protein: CASSPVGGRGKEQYF.

CDR3 sequence reads: CAIRNGQGSNQPQHF. The chain joins TRBV10-3 to TRBJ1-5; TCRdb calls TRBD1, which cannot be checked without DNA. This CDR3 has 15 amino acids. CDR1 and CDR2 from the germline V gene are ENHRY and SYGVKD.